A single sample is the source of the 17 T cell receptor beta chains below, sequenced in a study of T cell responses to AZD1222 COVID-19 vaccine. Generated by immunoSEQ multiplex PCR, the TCRdb table keeps only in-frame clones and is missing some. The table lists roughly 140,000 clones, about 90% of them singletons. Sequencing used peripheral blood, obtained on day 0 of AZD1222 vaccination. The receptors come from an adult in good health.

V is TRBV7-2 and J is TRBJ2-7; 7 nucleotides line up with TRBD2. Looked up from germline, CDR1 is SGHTA and CDR2 is FQGNSA. The ends lost 3 bases at V and 7 bases at J; junction bases unmatched: 3. This CDR3 comprises 12 residues. The CDR3, as DNA: TGTGCCAGCAGCTTGGCCGGGGGGGAGCAGTACTTC. As protein: CASSLAGGEQYF.

Here the CDR3 DNA reads TGTGCCAGCAGCTTAGCGGGGGACTACGAGCAGTACTTC. Its protein product is CASSLAGDYEQYF. The V gene is TRBV7-2, the J gene TRBJ2-7; perhaps D is TRBD1 or TRBD2 (5 bases each). With 0 bases removed from V and 3 bases from J, the gap between germline ends came to 6 bases. Germline-derived CDR1 and CDR2 are SGHTA and FQGNSA. The CDR3 runs to 13 residues.

CDR3 nucleotides: TGTGCCAGCACCCAAGGGACTTTGATGGGCTACACCTTC. Translation gives CASTQGTLMGYTF. The gene calls are TRBV13 and TRBJ1-2, with a tentative D call TRBD1 (5 bases). The CDR3 consists of 13 residues. The germline V gene encodes CDR1 PRHDT and CDR2 FYEKMQ (reference sequence). Trimming removed 7 bases from V and 8 bases from J, with 17 bases in between.

The chain links TRBV27 to TRBJ2-7; TRBD2 matches 7 bases. The CDR3 has 14 amino acids. Trimming at V came to 5 bases and at J to 7 bases, leaving 11 bases not matched to a gene. Per germline, CDR1 MNHEY and CDR2 SMNVEV (reference sequence). CDR3: CASSARDYLGEQYF. CDR3 nucleotides: TGTGCCAGCAGTGCCCGGGACTACCTTGGGGAGCAGTACTTC.

This chain joins TRBV29-1 and TRBJ1-4; D might be TRBD1 (5 bases). V was trimmed by 7 bases and J by 6 bases, leaving 18 bases between them. Germline-derived CDR1 and CDR2 are SQVTM and ANQGSEA. This CDR3 has 14 residues. The CDR3 nucleotides read TGCAGCGCCCGGGGTGGATGGGGGGATGAAAAACTGTTTTTT. Its translation is CSARGGWGDEKLFF.

This chain uses TRBV7-8 with TRBJ1-2, with TRBD1 identical over 10 bases. This CDR3 is built from 14 residues. With V trimmed by 2 bases and J by 4 bases, 1 base remained unmatched. Germline assignment: CDR1 SGHVS and CDR2 FQNEAQ. The CDR3 protein is CASSLRDRGYGYTF. The CDR3 nucleotides are TGTGCCAGCAGCTTACGGGACAGGGGCTATGGCTACACCTTC.

The chain joins TRBV6-6 to TRBJ1-5; D is perhaps TRBD1 (5 bases). The CDR3 is made up of 14 amino acids. Per the germline V gene, CDR1 is MNHNY and CDR2 is SVGAGI (reference sequence). Trimming removed 2 bases from V and 0 bases from J, with 5 bases in between. The CDR3 DNA reads as TGTGCCAGCAGTTACGGACATAGCAATCAGCCCCAGCATTTT. Residues: CASSYGHSNQPQHF.

This clone was counted a single time. V is TRBV5-5 and J is TRBJ2-7; D not certain. The CDR3 is 11 amino acids. V shed 2 bases and J shed 5 bases, with 5 bases lying between them. CDR1 is SGHKS, CDR2 YYEKEE, per germline (reference sequence). CDR3 bases: TGTGCCAGCAGCTTTCTGGACGAGCAGTACTTC. It encodes CASSFLDEQYF.

The V gene is TRBV6-5, the J gene TRBJ2-7; 10 bases fit TRBD1. V shed 6 bases and J 4 bases; nucleotides not matched to a gene: 9. Germline V gene data show CDR1 as MNHEY and CDR2 as SVGAGI. The CDR3 covers 15 residues. The CDR3 protein is CASSYPGQGPYEQYF. The CDR3 DNA sequence: TGTGCCAGCAGCTACCCGGGACAGGGGCCTTACGAGCAGTACTTC.

The chain carries TRBV3-1 (or the pseudogene TRBV3-2) and TRBJ2-5, with 13 nucleotides matching TRBD2. Germline CDR1 and CDR2: LGHDT and YNNKEL (reference sequence). CDR3 length: 18 residues. V shed 6 bases, J shed 5 bases, and the junction held 15 bases outside the gene matches. The CDR3 DNA reads TGTGCCAGCAGACAGAAACTAGCGGGAGGGGCAATCGGGGAGACCCAGTACTTC. Translated, it gives CASRQKLAGGAIGETQYF.

The gene calls are TRBV18 and TRBJ2-3; no clear D gene. The CDR3 contains 13 residues. CDR1 and CDR2 from the germline V gene are KGHSH and LQKENI. With 3 bases removed from V and 8 bases from J, the gap between germline ends came to 12 bases. The CDR3 loop is CASSPSSDGTQYF. DNA for the CDR3: TGTGCCAGCTCACCCTCATCTGACGGTACGCAGTATTTT.

The V call is TRBV6-5, the J call TRBJ2-7; 10 positions agree with TRBD1. There are 15 residues in the CDR3. The germline V gene encodes CDR1 MNHEY and CDR2 SVGAGI. Trimming removed 8 bases from V and 3 bases from J; junction bases left unmatched: 10. The CDR3 reads CASASFRDRGYEQYF. CDR3 DNA sequence: TGTGCCAGCGCCTCCTTCCGGGACAGGGGCTACGAGCAGTACTTC.

The chain employs TRBV27 and TRBJ1-5; weak D call: TRBD1 (6 bases). CDR3 length: 15 residues. CDR1 and CDR2 (germline): MNHEY, SMNVEV (reference sequence). The ends were cut back, 7 bases at V and 6 bases at J, with 19 bases in the middle. Here the CDR3 DNA reads TGTGCCAGCATCGGTCCGGGGGGGGCTGGTCAGCCCCAGCATTTT. The encoded protein is CASIGPGGAGQPQHF.

This clone was seen just once. The sample holds other DNA sequences that translate to the same CDR3. The rearrangement links TRBV18 to TRBJ1-3, with a possible D match to TRBD1 (6 bases). Germline values: CDR1 KGHSH, CDR2 LQKENI. Trimming stripped 3 bases from V and 0 bases from J, with 9 bases between. The CDR3 has 15 residues. The CDR3 is CASSPRTDSGNTIYF. The CDR3 bases are TGTGCCAGCTCACCGAGGACAGACTCTGGAAACACCATATATTTT.

The genes are TRBV9 and TRBJ2-3, with TRBD1 matching 9 bases. The J segment lost 6 bases and the V segment lost 3 bases, leaving 14 bases of the junction unmatched. This CDR3 comprises 17 residues. Per germline, CDR1 SGDLS and CDR2 YYNGEE. CDR3 protein: CASSGPTGGVPSDTQYF. DNA of the CDR3: TGTGCCAGCAGCGGACCTACAGGGGGCGTCCCCTCCGATACGCAGTATTTT.

The chain combines TRBV2 with TRBJ1-5; a weak D match, TRBD1 (6 bases). Germline V gene data show CDR1 as SNHLY and CDR2 as FYNNEI. V gave up 5 bases and J gave up 2 bases, with 10 bases separating them. This CDR3 has 14 residues. The CDR3 here is CASSPRGGNQPQHF. DNA for the CDR3: TGTGCCAGCAGTCCCAGGGGTGGCAATCAGCCCCAGCATTTT. Based on the CDR3 plus reference TRBV2 and TRBJ1-5, the full variable domain is EPEVTQTPSHQVTQMGQEVILRCVPISNHLYFYWYRQILGQKVEFLVSFYNNEISEKSEIFDDQFSVERPDGSNFTLKIRSTKLEDSAMYFCASSPRGGNQPQHFGDGTRLSIL.

J is TRBJ2-3 and V is TRBV28, with 8 bases that match TRBD1. Per the germline V gene, CDR1 is MDHEN and CDR2 is SYDVKM. Trimming took 6 bases from V and 4 from J; bases not matched to a gene: 18. The CDR3 totals 18 residues. The CDR3 nucleotides read TGTGCCAGCAGAACCCCCACGGGACGGACAGGGAAGGCAGATACGCAGTATTTT. Translating it yields CASRTPTGRTGKADTQYF.